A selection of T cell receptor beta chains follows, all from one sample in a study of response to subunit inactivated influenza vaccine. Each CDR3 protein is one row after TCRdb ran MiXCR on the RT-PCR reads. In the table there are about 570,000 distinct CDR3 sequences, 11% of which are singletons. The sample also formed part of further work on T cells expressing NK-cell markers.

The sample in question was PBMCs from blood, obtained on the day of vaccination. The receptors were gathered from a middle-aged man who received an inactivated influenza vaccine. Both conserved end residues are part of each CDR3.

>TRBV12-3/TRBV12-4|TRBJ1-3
CASRDWGNTIYF
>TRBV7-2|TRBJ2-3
CSSSFQAASTDTQYF
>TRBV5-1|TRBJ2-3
CASSKPGQGFYTQYF
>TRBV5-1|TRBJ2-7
CASSLRLAGGLSYEQYF
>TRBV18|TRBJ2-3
CASSPGDTQYF
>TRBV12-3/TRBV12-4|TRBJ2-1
CASSFLAGGNILGNEQFF
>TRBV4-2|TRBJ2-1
CASSQGLSGGASYNEQFF
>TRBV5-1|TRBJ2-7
CASSSGDSYEQYF
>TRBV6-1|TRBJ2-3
CASSEESFGTDTQYF
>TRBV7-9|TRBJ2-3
CASSSISADTQYF
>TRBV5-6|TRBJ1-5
CASSLTGINQPQHF
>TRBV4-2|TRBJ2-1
CASSQDRTSAFEQFF
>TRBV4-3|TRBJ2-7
CASSQGQVFNEQYF
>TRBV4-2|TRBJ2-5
CASSQERQRNQETQYF
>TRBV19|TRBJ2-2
CASSKDRTGTGELFF
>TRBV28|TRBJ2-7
CVVTGSYEQYF
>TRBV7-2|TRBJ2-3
CASSLSQGLTDTQYF
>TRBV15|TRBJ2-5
CATSRHQETQYF
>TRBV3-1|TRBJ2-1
CASSHLAGSYNEQFF
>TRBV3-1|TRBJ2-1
CASSQVLLAGTYNEQFF
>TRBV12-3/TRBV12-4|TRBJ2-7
CASSPARGYEQYF
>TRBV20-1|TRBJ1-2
CSAIVGNYGYTF
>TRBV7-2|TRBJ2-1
CASSLGRGEYNEQFF
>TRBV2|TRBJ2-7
CASSSLGGYEQYF
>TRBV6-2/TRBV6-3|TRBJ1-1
CASSYWRGATEAFF
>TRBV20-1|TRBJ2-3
CSARAGGGQDTQYF
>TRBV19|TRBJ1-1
CASSPLLGTEAFF
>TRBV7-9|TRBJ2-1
CASSPVLEGLYGEQFF
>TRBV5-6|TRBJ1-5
CASSLVSDSNQPQHF
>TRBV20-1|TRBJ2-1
CSAREQESSYNEQFF
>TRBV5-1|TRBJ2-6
CASSFRLAGSSGANVLTF
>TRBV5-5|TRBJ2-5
CASAGAGTEKETQYF
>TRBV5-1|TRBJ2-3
CASGQSTGTDTQYF
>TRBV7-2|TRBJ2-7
CASGHRSSGEQYF
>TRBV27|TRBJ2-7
CASSHPGQGNEQYF
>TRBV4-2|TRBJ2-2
CASSQDGTTNTGELFF
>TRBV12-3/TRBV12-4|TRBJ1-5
CASSPRTGAQPQHF
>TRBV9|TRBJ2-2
CASSVAKPGTTGELFF
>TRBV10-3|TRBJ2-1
CAISEASSNEQFF
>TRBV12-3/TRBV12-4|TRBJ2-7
CASSPGQYEQYF
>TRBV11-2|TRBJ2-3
CASSFSGQGGDTQYF
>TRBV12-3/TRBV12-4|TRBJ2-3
CASSTPRQMDTQYF
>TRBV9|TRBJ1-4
CASSEGGALYEKLFF
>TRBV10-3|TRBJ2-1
CAVPKPGLAGVYHNEQFF
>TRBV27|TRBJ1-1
CASSFSADTEAFF
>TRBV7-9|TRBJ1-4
CASSPGGGAGEKLFF
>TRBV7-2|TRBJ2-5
CASSAVGQGWIETQYF
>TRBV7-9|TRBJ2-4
CASSLGDRGTQDF
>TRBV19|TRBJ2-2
CASSMQGRTGELFF
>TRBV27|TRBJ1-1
CASSWAANTEAFF
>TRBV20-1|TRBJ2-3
CSARAGQGVTDTQYF
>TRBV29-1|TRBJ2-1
CSVVSSGNNEQFF
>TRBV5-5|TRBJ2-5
CASSSWQYRETQYF
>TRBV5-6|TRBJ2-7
CASKAGPYEQYF
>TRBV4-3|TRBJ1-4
CASSQIGEKLFF